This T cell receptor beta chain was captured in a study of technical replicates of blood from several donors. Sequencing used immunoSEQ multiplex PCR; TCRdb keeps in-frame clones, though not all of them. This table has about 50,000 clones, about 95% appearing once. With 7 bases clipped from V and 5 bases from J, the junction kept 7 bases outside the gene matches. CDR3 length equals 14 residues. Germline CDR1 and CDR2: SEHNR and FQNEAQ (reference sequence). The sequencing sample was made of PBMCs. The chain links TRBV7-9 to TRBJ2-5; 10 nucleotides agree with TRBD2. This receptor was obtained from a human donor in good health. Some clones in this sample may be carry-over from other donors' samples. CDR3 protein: CASTPSGSRETQYF. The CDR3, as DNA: TGTGCCAGCACACCTAGCGGGAGTCGGGAGACCCAGTACTTC.